Presented here are 7 T cell receptor beta chains from one specimen sequenced in a study of vaccination and CD4 T cells after COVID-19. Sequencing of the DNA from cultured CD4+ T cells was carried out with the Oncomine TCR Beta short-read assay. TCRdb reprocessed the PCR reads with MiXCR, giving one entry per CDR3 protein. The sample holds around 19,000 distinct CDR3 sequences, 40% to 55% seen once. Their target antigens are unknown. The treatment here: approximately 11-day PBMC culture with coronavirus spike peptide pools or control peptides (ViraFEST assay). The source was CD4+ T cells from blood, cultured in vitro, collected after SARS-CoV-2 vaccination. Every receptor here comes from a human donor who had recovered from COVID-19.

This chain connects TRBV20-1 to TRBJ1-3; D is ambiguous. This CDR3 has 14 amino acids. Germline V gene data show CDR1 as DFQATT and CDR2 as SNEGSKA (reference sequence). V shed 5 bases and J shed 0 bases, with 11 bases lying between them. CDR3 bases: TGCAGTGCTGGATTCTTGAGCTCTGGAAACACCATATATTTT. Translated: CSAGFLSSGNTIYF.

Sample share makes this clonotype medium-sized. The chain links TRBV7-9 to TRBJ2-5, with 9 bases lining up with TRBD2. V lost 2 bases and J lost 5; bases outside the gene matches: 9. Germline loops: CDR1 SEHNR, CDR2 FQNEAQ (reference sequence). This CDR3 comprises 16 residues. The CDR3 DNA is TGTGCCAGCAGCTTAAAGGGACTAGCCGTAAGGGAGACCCAGTACTTC. Its protein product is CASSLKGLAVRETQYF.

The chain uses TRBV20-1 and TRBJ2-7; 11 positions agree with TRBD2. V shed 1 base and J 5 bases; nucleotides not matched to a gene: 7. There are 15 residues in the CDR3. The germline CDR1 and CDR2 sequences are DFQATT and SNEGSKA (reference sequence). The CDR3 spells CSARGLAGGLNEQYF. DNA of the CDR3: TGCAGTGCTAGAGGGCTAGCGGGGGGTCTTAACGAGCAGTACTTC.

The gene calls are TRBV5-6 and TRBJ2-2, with a possible D match to TRBD2 (5 bases). The CDR3 runs 13 residues. CDR1 is SGHDT, CDR2 YYEEEE, per germline. Trimming took off 4 bases at V and 6 bases at J, with 10 bases between the two ends. The CDR3 region is CASSLGSAGELFF. For the CDR3, the DNA is TGTGCCAGCAGCCTGGGGAGCGCCGGGGAGCTGTTTTTT.

The chain's CDR3 is CASSLTLQETQYF. The CDR3 bases are TGTGCCAGCAGCTTGACACTGCAAGAGACCCAGTACTTC. The rearrangement links TRBV5-5 to TRBJ2-5; D gene uncertain. The CDR3 is 13 amino acids. Trimming cost V 1 base and J 2 bases, with 6 bases left between them. Germline assignment: CDR1 SGHKS and CDR2 YYEKEE (reference sequence).

This clonotype has more than one count but fewer than ten. This chain joins TRBV27 and TRBJ1-5; D call uncertain. From germline, CDR1 is MNHEY and CDR2 SMNVEV (reference sequence). The V gene lost 1 base and the J gene lost 4 bases, with 8 bases spanning the gap. The CDR3 has 14 amino acids. In nucleotides, the CDR3 is TGTGCCAGCAGTTTATTTTTCGGGAATCAGCCCCAGCATTTT. It codes for CASSLFFGNQPQHF.

CDR3 DNA: TGTGCCAGCAGCTTGAATTTGGGGGGCGGGGAGACCCAGTACTTC. Protein product: CASSLNLGGGETQYF. This sequence joins TRBV5-4 and TRBJ2-5; TRBD1 or TRBD2 may be the D gene (6 bases each). Per the germline V gene, CDR1 is SGHNT and CDR2 is YYREEE (reference sequence). The CDR3 contains 15 residues. Trimming shortened V by 1 base and J by 5 bases, and 15 bases separated the two germline ends.